These 30 T cell receptor beta chains originate from one sample sequenced in a study of T-cell memory formation after mild COVID-19. One entry per CDR3 protein results from TCRdb running MiXCR on the 5' RACE reads. The sample has 80,000 to 90,000 distinct CDR3 sequences, nearly 25% seen once. The sequenced material came from PBMCs or a T cell subset sorted from them (not recorded which). The receptors derive from a young man who had mild COVID-19 (a few samples of this study predate the infection). Cell type and time point are not known.

CDR3 amino acids: CASSLIENEQFF. The CDR3 nucleotides read TGTGCCAGCAGCTTAATAGAGAATGAGCAGTTCTTC. The V and J genes are TRBV9 and TRBJ2-1; D unresolved. V was pared by 4 bases and J by 7 bases, with 9 bases between. The CDR3 has 12 residues. Germline CDR1 SGDLS, CDR2 YYNGEE.

This chain uses TRBV9 with TRBJ2-7; D is possibly TRBD1 or TRBD2 (5 bases each). V shed 4 bases and J shed 6 bases, with 20 bases lying between them. Germline-derived CDR1 and CDR2 are SGDLS and YYNGEE. The CDR3 sequence is 15 residues long. CDR3 sequence (DNA): TGTGCCAGCAGCTCTACGCCGGGACCGAGAGGCGAGCAGTACTTC. This sequence encodes CASSSTPGPRGEQYF.

The gene calls are TRBV21-1 and TRBJ2-7; the table's D call TRBD2 went unverified against the DNA. TRBV21-1 is a pseudogene segment. The CDR3 runs to 15 residues. The CDR3 spells CASDPEGTSPYEQYF. The CDR3, as DNA: TGTGCCAGCGACCCCGAGGGGACTAGTCCGTACGAGCAGTACTTC.

The rearrangement joins TRBV5-5 to TRBJ2-3, with 7 bases fitting TRBD2. This CDR3 comprises 14 residues. Looked up from germline, CDR1 is SGHKS and CDR2 is YYEKEE (reference sequence). Unmatched junction bases numbered 14, after V lost 4 bases and J lost 12 bases. CDR3 nucleotide sequence: TGTGCCAGCAGCCCGGGGGGAATAGAAGAGACCCAGTATTTT. Translated: CASSPGGIEETQYF.

The chain employs TRBV12-3 or TRBV12-4 and TRBJ2-5; D gene uncertain. There are 15 residues in the CDR3. The V gene lost 4 bases and the J gene lost 3 bases, with 15 bases spanning the gap. CDR3 loop: CASSSLGGEEETQYF. The CDR3 nucleotides read TGTGCCAGCAGTTCCCTAGGCGGAGAAGAAGAGACCCAGTACTTC.

In its sample, this clonotype was seen a few times. This sequence joins TRBV4-1 and TRBJ2-3, with a tentative D call TRBD1 (5 bases). The CDR3 has 15 amino acids. From germline, CDR1 is MGHRA and CDR2 YSYEKL. The V end lost 0 bases, the J end lost 3 bases, and 10 bases lay between the germline ends. CDR3 loop: CASSQEDQGTDTQYF. CDR3 in DNA: TGCGCCAGCAGCCAAGAGGATCAGGGTACAGATACGCAGTATTTT.

This clonotype has more than one count but fewer than ten. The chain employs TRBV2 and TRBJ2-7; TRBD1 agrees at 9 bases. V lost 7 bases and J lost 4; bases outside the gene matches: 8. The CDR3 sequence is 14 residues long. Germline loops: CDR1 SNHLY, CDR2 FYNNEI. CDR3 protein: CASTDRDRVYEQYV. The DNA of the CDR3 is TGTGCCAGCACTGACCGGGACAGGGTATACGAGCAGTACGTC.

This rearrangement joins TRBV7-9 to TRBJ2-1; D is unclear. V lost 4 bases to trimming and J lost 7 bases, with 8 bases between them. Germline CDR1 SEHNR, CDR2 FQNEAQ (reference sequence). The CDR3 runs to 12 residues. The CDR3 reads CASSSLMNEQFF. In DNA, the CDR3 is TGTGCCAGCAGCTCACTCATGAATGAGCAGTTCTTC.

This clonotype came up a few times. The junction does not match germline at one end; this may be a read error. The chain links TRBV7-9 to TRBJ1-1; D uncertain. This CDR3 spans 13 amino acids. Germline lookup yields CDR1 SEHNR and CDR2 FQNEAQ (reference sequence). CDR3 sequence: CASSSPRKLLVLF. In nucleotides, the CDR3 is TGTGCCAGCAGCTCCCCCCGGAAGCTGCTTGTCCTTTTT. Full variable domain (remainder filled in from reference TRBV7-9 and TRBJ1-1): DTGVSQNPRHKITKRGQNVTFRCDPISEHNRLYWYRQTLGQGPEFLTYFQNEAQLEKSRLLSDRFSAERPKGSFSTLEIQRTEQGDSAMYLCASSSPRKLLVLFGQGTRLTVV.

The chain is built from TRBV4-2 and TRBJ1-2, with D unclear. V was clipped by 1 base and J by 4 bases, with 16 bases between them. Per germline, CDR1 LGHNA and CDR2 YNFKEQ. This CDR3 region has 16 residues. The CDR3 spells CASSQGEKESAYGYTF. The DNA of the CDR3 is TGTGCCAGCAGCCAAGGTGAAAAGGAGTCGGCCTATGGCTACACCTTC.

This clonotype was seen only a few times. This rearrangement joins TRBV6-4 to TRBJ2-1, with D tentatively TRBD1 (5 bases). Germline-derived CDR1 and CDR2 are MRHNA and SNTAGT. V shed 8 bases and J shed 6 bases, with 14 bases lying between them. The CDR3 extends over 13 amino acids. CDR3 protein: CASAQAWGNEQFF. In nucleotides, the CDR3 is TGTGCCAGCGCACAGGCGTGGGGCAATGAGCAGTTCTTC.

This clonotype came up a few times. The rearrangement uses TRBV5-1 and TRBJ2-7; 12 nucleotides match TRBD2. The CDR3 is made up of 16 amino acids. Germline V gene sequence: CDR1 SGHRS, CDR2 YFSETQ. Trimming took 4 bases from V and 2 from J; bases not matched to a gene: 7. The CDR3 here is CASSQDRTSGAYEQYF. The CDR3 region has the DNA TGCGCCAGCAGCCAGGACAGGACTAGCGGGGCCTACGAGCAGTACTTC.

The chain uses TRBV4-1 and TRBJ2-2; D not resolved. From germline, CDR1 is MGHRA and CDR2 YSYEKL. The CDR3 is 16 amino acids. V lost 1 base, J lost 8 bases, and 17 bases lay in between. The CDR3 nucleotides are TGCGCCAGCAGCCAAGTGGTTACGAGGCCTGGGGGGGAGCTGTTTTTT. Encoded protein: CASSQVVTRPGGELFF.

This clonotype appeared a few times. The chain joins TRBV27 to TRBJ2-2; tentative D call: TRBD1 (6 bases). This CDR3 contains 15 residues. Germline assignment: CDR1 MNHEY and CDR2 SMNVEV (reference sequence). V dropped 8 bases and J dropped 4 bases, with 17 bases sitting between them. The CDR3 coding sequence is TGTGCCAGCCGAGAAACAGGGTCGGCCACCGGGGAGCTGTTTTTT. This encodes CASRETGSATGELFF.

This chain joins TRBV12-3 or TRBV12-4 and TRBJ2-7; TRBD2 aligns across 10 bases. The CDR3 has 16 amino acids. The J segment lost 6 bases and the V segment lost 6 bases, leaving 14 bases of the junction unmatched. The CDR3 DNA sequence: TGTGCCAGCAGCCGGGGGACTAGCGAAAAACCCTGCGAGCAGTACTTC. This encodes CASSRGTSEKPCEQYF.

The V and J genes are TRBV9 and TRBJ2-3; D gene unclear. Germline V gives CDR1 SGDLS, CDR2 YYNGEE. This CDR3 has 14 residues. V lost 0 bases, J lost 0 bases, and 5 bases lay in between. CDR3 in DNA: TGTGCCAGCAGCGTAGTGTCCAGCACAGATACGCAGTATTTT. Its translation: CASSVVSSTDTQYF.

The chain recombines TRBV2 with TRBJ1-1; D unresolved. The CDR3 consists of 13 residues. Trimming removed 1 base from V and 11 bases from J, with 14 bases in between. Germline V gives CDR1 SNHLY, CDR2 FYNNEI. CDR3 amino acids: CASSEVTGNLAFF. The CDR3 DNA reads as TGTGCCAGCAGTGAAGTTACCGGGAATTTGGCTTTCTTT.

The genes are TRBV7-2 and TRBJ1-6; D unresolved. The CDR3 contains 13 residues. CDR1 is SGHTA and CDR2 is FQGNSA in the germline V gene. V lost 6 bases to trimming and J lost 11 bases, with 14 bases between them. The CDR3 spells CASSSNGFPPLHF. CDR3 in DNA: TGTGCCAGCAGTTCAAACGGGTTTCCACCCCTCCACTTT.

V gene TRBV12-3 or TRBV12-4 combines with J gene TRBJ1-4; no firm D call. The CDR3 runs 11 residues. Between the trimmed V and J ends, which lost 6 bases and 8 bases, there was a span of 7 bases. This CDR3 is CASRSTEKLFF. The CDR3 DNA follows: TGTGCCAGCAGGTCAACCGAAAAACTGTTTTTT.

This clonotype was seen more than once but under ten times. This chain uses TRBV12-3 or TRBV12-4 with TRBJ2-7, with D possibly matching TRBD2 (6 bases). The CDR3 totals 14 residues. Deletions cut 3 bases from V and 6 bases from J, with 15 bases between. In DNA, the CDR3 is TGTGCCAGCAGTTTTCGCGGGGCGGTTGGCGAGCAGTACTTC. This gives the protein CASSFRGAVGEQYF.

This chain joins TRBV3-1 and TRBJ2-2, with D possibly matching TRBD1 (6 bases). Germline values: CDR1 LGHDT, CDR2 YNNKEL (reference sequence). V dropped 3 bases and J dropped 0 bases, with 11 bases sitting between them. This CDR3 spans 16 amino acids. Written as DNA, the CDR3 is TGTGCCAGCAGCCACCCGGGACACGCGAACACCGGGGAGCTGTTTTTT. Translating gives CASSHPGHANTGELFF.

This clonotype has a single count. The gene calls are TRBV12-3 or TRBV12-4 and TRBJ1-5; D unresolved. Trimming removed 5 bases at V and 7 bases at J, with 15 bases between. CDR3 length equals 14 residues. In DNA, the CDR3 is TGTGCCAGCAGTCGACCTCCCGGGGTACAGCCCCAGCATTTT. This encodes CASSRPPGVQPQHF.

This clonotype was seen more than once but under ten times. V gene TRBV4-3 combines with J gene TRBJ1-4; no reliable D call. The germline gives CDR1 LGHNA, CDR2 YSLEER. Between the trimmed V and J ends, which lost 2 bases and 5 bases, there was a span of 12 bases. The CDR3 consists of 15 residues. The CDR3 sequence: CASSQRGHLNEKLFF. CDR3 bases: TGCGCCAGCAGCCAACGAGGTCACCTAAATGAAAAACTGTTTTTT.

This chain joins TRBV20-1 and TRBJ1-1, with D unclear. Trimming cost V 3 bases and J 2 bases, with 10 bases left between them. CDR3 length: 13 residues. The germline V gene encodes CDR1 DFQATT and CDR2 SNEGSKA (reference sequence). CDR3 protein: CSASGPYNTEAFF. The CDR3 nucleotides read TGCAGTGCTAGCGGGCCGTACAACACTGAAGCTTTCTTT.

V is TRBV6-6 and J is TRBJ2-5, with 8 positions matching TRBD2. Germline loops: CDR1 MNHNY, CDR2 SVGAGI (reference sequence). There are 17 residues in the CDR3. V trimming: 2 bases; J trimming: 2 bases; junction bases outside the gene matches: 10. The CDR3 DNA follows: TGTGCCAGCAGTTACCTCATATTGGCTAGCGGGCAAGAGACCCAGTACTTC. It is translated as CASSYLILASGQETQYF.

This clonotype occurred a few times. The chain combines TRBV2 with TRBJ1-1, with a weak D call TRBD1 (6 bases). The CDR3 runs 15 residues. V lost 3 bases to trimming and J lost 3 bases, with 14 bases between them. Germline lookup yields CDR1 SNHLY and CDR2 FYNNEI. The CDR3 DNA reads TGTGCCAGCAGTGAGCGGGGGGCCACAGACACTGAAGCTTTCTTT. Translating it yields CASSERGATDTEAFF.

This chain links TRBV20-1 with TRBJ2-2, with 8 bases fitting TRBD1. Germline V CDR1 and CDR2: DFQATT, SNEGSKA (reference sequence). Trimming took 0 bases from V and 1 from J; bases not matched to a gene: 10. The CDR3 length is 18 residues. The CDR3 sequence: CSARDPYPGGWNTGELFF. The CDR3 nucleotides read TGCAGTGCTAGAGATCCTTACCCAGGGGGCTGGAACACCGGGGAGCTGTTTTTT.

This clonotype turned up a few times. This chain joins TRBV12-3 or TRBV12-4 and TRBJ2-7; TRBD1 agrees at 8 bases. This CDR3 contains 12 residues. Germline trimming cut 5 bases from V and 6 bases from J; bases unmatched to any gene: 3. CDR3: CASSPTGVEQYF. DNA for the CDR3: TGTGCCAGCAGTCCGACAGGGGTCGAGCAGTACTTC.

The J gene is TRBJ2-3, the V gene TRBV2, with TRBD2 identical over 8 bases. The V and J ends lost 8 bases and 4 bases, in that order; junction bases with no gene match: 5. CDR3 length: 13 amino acids. The germline V gene has CDR1 SNHLY and CDR2 FYNNEI. The CDR3 is CASAGLEPDTQYF. CDR3 sequence (DNA): TGTGCCAGCGCGGGACTAGAGCCAGATACGCAGTATTTT.

As DNA, the CDR3 is TGTGCCAGCAGCTTAGGAGCGGGACCCGGACAAGAGACCCAGTACTTC. It specifies CASSLGAGPGQETQYF. The V and J genes are TRBV11-2 and TRBJ2-5, with 7 bases identical to TRBD2. The germline V gene has CDR1 SGHAT and CDR2 FQNNGV. This CDR3 has 16 residues. V lost 1 base and J lost 2; bases outside the gene matches: 7.